Shown below are 13 T cell receptor beta chains from a single sample sequenced in a study of blood T cell repertoires in COVID-19. Only in-frame clones appear in the TCRdb table, and some are missing; sequencing was by immunoSEQ multiplex PCR. This table holds tens of thousands of clones, about 80% found once. The specimen sequenced was peripheral blood. The source of these receptors is a human donor in a cohort sampled during active COVID-19.

This chain uses TRBV9 with TRBJ2-7, with TRBD1 as a possible D gene (6 bases). Germline V CDR1 and CDR2: SGDLS, YYNGEE. The CDR3 contains 15 residues. V was pared by 4 bases and J by 5 bases, with 19 bases between. CDR3 sequence reads: CASSSSLGGSDEQYF. The DNA of the CDR3 is TGTGCCAGCAGCTCCAGCCTAGGGGGATCCGACGAGCAGTACTTC.

The chain is built from TRBV5-5 and TRBJ2-1; 7 nucleotides agree with TRBD1. The J segment lost 9 bases and the V segment lost 3 bases, leaving 6 bases of the junction unmatched. CDR3 length equals 13 residues. Germline CDR1 reads SGHKS; CDR2 reads YYEKEE (reference sequence). The CDR3 DNA is TGTGCCAGCAGCTCCTTACAGGGGAGTGAGCAGTTCTTC. Its protein is CASSSLQGSEQFF. Complete variable domain (other parts from reference TRBV5-5 and TRBJ2-1): DAGVTQSPTHLIKTRGQQVTLRCSPISGHKSVSWYQQVLGQGPQFIFQYYEKEERGRGNFPDRFSARQFPNYSSELNVNALLLGDSALYLCASSSLQGSEQFFGPGTRLTVL.

The chain joins TRBV10-3 to TRBJ1-2; a weak D match, TRBD1 (5 bases). CDR3 length: 13 residues. Germline V gene data show CDR1 as ENHRY and CDR2 as SYGVKD. V shed 4 bases and J shed 2 bases, with 8 bases lying between them. The CDR3 DNA is TGTGCCATCAGTGTACAGGAAAACTATGGCTACACCTTC. It is translated as CAISVQENYGYTF.

The V and J genes are TRBV18 and TRBJ1-3; tentatively, D is TRBD1 (6 bases). Trimming took 0 bases from V and 1 from J, leaving 13 bases between them. Germline CDR1 and CDR2: KGHSH and LQKENI. The CDR3 loop spans 17 amino acids. The CDR3 nucleotides are TGTGCCAGCTCACCACCCGGGGGGCTGAGGTCTGGAAACACCATATATTTT. Protein sequence: CASSPPGGLRSGNTIYF.

This clone was found a few times. The V and J genes are TRBV24-1 and TRBJ1-2; maybe TRBD1 (5 bases). Between the trimmed V and J ends, which lost 4 bases and 1 base, there was a span of 9 bases. Germline values: CDR1 KGHDR, CDR2 SFDVKD. This CDR3 is built from 14 residues. CDR3 sequence: CATSDSDSNYGYTF. The DNA of the CDR3 is TGTGCCACCAGTGACTCAGACAGTAACTATGGCTACACCTTC.

J is TRBJ2-1 and V is TRBV5-1; no clear D. Trimming removed 3 bases at V and 0 bases at J, with 13 bases between. There are 16 residues in the CDR3. Germline V gene sequence: CDR1 SGHRS, CDR2 YFSETQ. CDR3 residues: CASSSLPGSSYNEQFF. The CDR3, as DNA: TGCGCCAGCAGCTCCCTTCCCGGTAGCTCCTACAATGAGCAGTTCTTC. Based on the CDR3 plus reference TRBV5-1 and TRBJ2-1, the full variable domain is KAGVTQTPRYLIKTRGQQVTLSCSPISGHRSVSWYQQTPGQGLQFLFEYFSETQRNKGNFPGRFSGRQFSNSRSEMNVSTLELGDSALYLCASSSLPGSSYNEQFFGPGTRLTVL.

A few counts support this clone. The CDR3: CATDTGGLSTGELFF. The CDR3 nucleotides read TGTGCCACAGACACAGGGGGGTTAAGCACCGGGGAGCTGTTTTTT. This rearrangement joins TRBV28 to TRBJ2-2, with 8 nucleotides matching TRBD1. This CDR3 spans 15 amino acids. CDR1 MDHEN and CDR2 SYDVKM come from the germline V gene. With V trimmed by 10 bases and J by 4 bases, 11 bases remained unmatched.

The chain uses TRBV11-2 and TRBJ2-1, with 12 bases aligning to TRBD2. Per the germline V gene, CDR1 is SGHAT and CDR2 is FQNNGV. CDR3 length: 18 residues. With 1 base clipped from V and 2 bases from J, the junction kept 6 bases outside the gene matches. The CDR3 DNA sequence: TGTGCCAGCAGCTTAGGGAGACTAGCGGGGGTTGCCTACAATGAGCAGTTCTTC. This gives the protein CASSLGRLAGVAYNEQFF. The full variable domain, in which reference TRBV11-2 and TRBJ2-1 provide the parts outside the CDR3, is EAGVAQSPRYKIIEKRQSVAFWCNPISGHATLYWYQQILGQGPKLLIQFQNNGVVDDSQLPKDRFSAERLKGVDSTLKIQPAKLEDSAVYLCASSLGRLAGVAYNEQFFGPGTRLTVL.

The chain has TRBV28 and TRBJ1-1, with D maybe TRBD1 (5 bases). The CDR3 covers 17 residues. Germline V gene sequence: CDR1 MDHEN, CDR2 SYDVKM. Trimming pared 4 bases from V and 2 bases from J, leaving 20 bases between. This CDR3 is CASSSPLGGAFNTEAFF. DNA for the CDR3: TGTGCCAGCAGTTCCCCGCTGGGGGGAGCCTTTAACACTGAAGCTTTCTTT.

In this sample, this clone turned up once. The chain joins TRBV18 to TRBJ1-4; 8 nucleotides line up with TRBD1. Per the germline V gene, CDR1 is KGHSH and CDR2 is LQKENI. After removal of 3 bases from V and 8 bases from J, the junction contained 8 bases not matched to a gene. The CDR3 consists of 15 residues. Here the CDR3 DNA reads TGTGCCAGCTCACCGGACAGGGTTCCGGGGGAAAAACTGTTTTTT. Translated: CASSPDRVPGEKLFF.

The genes are TRBV7-2 and TRBJ1-6; 7 nucleotides match TRBD1. V shed 0 bases and J 10 bases; nucleotides not matched to a gene: 6. This CDR3 has 15 amino acids. Germline loops: CDR1 SGHTA, CDR2 FQGNSA. The CDR3 reads CASSLAGTAGSPLHF. The CDR3 region has the DNA TGTGCCAGCAGCTTAGCGGGGACAGCCGGATCACCCCTCCACTTT.

The table lists this clone with a count of one. The J gene is TRBJ2-7, the V gene TRBV12-3 or TRBV12-4; D is ambiguous. V shed 4 bases and J shed 5 bases, with 9 bases lying between them. The CDR3 spans 12 residues. CDR3 loop: CASSYTADEQYF. For the CDR3, the DNA is TGTGCCAGCAGTTATACGGCGGACGAGCAGTACTTC.

The rearrangement joins TRBV7-6 to TRBJ2-1, with TRBD1 identical over 11 bases. Trimming cost V 4 bases and J 5 bases; bases outside gene matches: 7. Germline assignment: CDR1 SGHVS and CDR2 FNYEAQ. The length of the CDR3 is 16 residues. The CDR3 reads CASSSYRDRGDNEQFF. Written as DNA, the CDR3 is TGTGCCAGCAGCTCCTACCGGGACAGGGGGGACAATGAGCAGTTCTTC.